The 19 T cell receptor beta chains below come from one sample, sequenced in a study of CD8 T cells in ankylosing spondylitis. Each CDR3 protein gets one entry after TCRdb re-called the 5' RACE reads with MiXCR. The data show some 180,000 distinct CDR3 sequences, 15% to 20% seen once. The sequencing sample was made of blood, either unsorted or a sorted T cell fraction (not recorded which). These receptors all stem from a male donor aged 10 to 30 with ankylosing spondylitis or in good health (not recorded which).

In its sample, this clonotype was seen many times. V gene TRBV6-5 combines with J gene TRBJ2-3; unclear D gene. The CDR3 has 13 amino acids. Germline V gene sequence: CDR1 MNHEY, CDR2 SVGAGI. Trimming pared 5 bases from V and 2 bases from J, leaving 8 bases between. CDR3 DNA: TGTGCCAGCAGTCTGTACTACACAGATACGCAGTATTTT. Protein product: CASSLYYTDTQYF.

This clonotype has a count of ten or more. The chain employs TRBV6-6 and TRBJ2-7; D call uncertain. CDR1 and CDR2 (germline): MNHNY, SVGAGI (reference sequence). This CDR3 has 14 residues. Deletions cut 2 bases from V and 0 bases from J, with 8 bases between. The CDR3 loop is CASSYDASSYEQYF. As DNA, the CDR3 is TGTGCCAGCAGTTACGATGCCAGCTCCTACGAGCAGTACTTC.

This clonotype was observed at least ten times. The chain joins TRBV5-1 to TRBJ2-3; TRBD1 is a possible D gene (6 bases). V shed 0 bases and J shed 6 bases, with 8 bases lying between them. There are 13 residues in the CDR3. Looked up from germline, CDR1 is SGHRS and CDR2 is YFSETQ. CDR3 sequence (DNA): TGCGCCAGCAGCTTGGGGACAGACGATACGCAGTATTTT. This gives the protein CASSLGTDDTQYF.

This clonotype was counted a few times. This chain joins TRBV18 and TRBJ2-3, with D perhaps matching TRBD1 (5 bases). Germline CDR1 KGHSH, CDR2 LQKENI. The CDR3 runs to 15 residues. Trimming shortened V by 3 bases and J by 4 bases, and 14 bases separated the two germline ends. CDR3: CASSPTAGLPDTQYF. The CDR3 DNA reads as TGTGCCAGCTCACCTACTGCAGGGCTTCCAGATACGCAGTATTTT.

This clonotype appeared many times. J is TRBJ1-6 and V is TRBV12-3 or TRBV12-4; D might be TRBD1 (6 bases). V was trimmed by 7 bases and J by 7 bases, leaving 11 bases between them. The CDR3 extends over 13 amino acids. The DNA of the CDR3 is TGTGCCAGCACACAGGGCTGGAATTCACCCCTCCACTTT. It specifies CASTQGWNSPLHF.

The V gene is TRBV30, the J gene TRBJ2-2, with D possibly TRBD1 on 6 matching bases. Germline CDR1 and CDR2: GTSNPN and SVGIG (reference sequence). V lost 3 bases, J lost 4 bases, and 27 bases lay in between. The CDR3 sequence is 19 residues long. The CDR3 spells CAWSGLQIQGRAVTGELFF. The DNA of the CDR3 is TGTGCCTGGAGCGGACTTCAAATACAGGGTCGAGCGGTCACCGGGGAGCTGTTTTTT.

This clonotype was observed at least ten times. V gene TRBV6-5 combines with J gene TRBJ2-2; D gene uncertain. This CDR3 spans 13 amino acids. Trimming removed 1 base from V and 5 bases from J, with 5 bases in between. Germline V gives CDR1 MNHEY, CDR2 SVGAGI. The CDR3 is CASSYFGTGELFF. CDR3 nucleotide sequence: TGTGCCAGCAGTTACTTCGGAACCGGGGAGCTGTTTTTT.

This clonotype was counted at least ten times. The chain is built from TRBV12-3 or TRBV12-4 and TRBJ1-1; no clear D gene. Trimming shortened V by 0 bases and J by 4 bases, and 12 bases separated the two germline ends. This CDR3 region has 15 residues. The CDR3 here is CASSLAWEGSTEAFF. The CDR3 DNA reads TGTGCCAGCAGTTTAGCGTGGGAGGGATCCACTGAAGCTTTCTTT.

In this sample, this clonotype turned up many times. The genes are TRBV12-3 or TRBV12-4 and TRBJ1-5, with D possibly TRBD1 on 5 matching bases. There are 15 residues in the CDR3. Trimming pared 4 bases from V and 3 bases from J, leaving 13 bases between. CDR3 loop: CASSYAGTSNQPQHF. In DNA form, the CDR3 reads TGTGCCAGCAGTTATGCCGGGACTTCCAATCAGCCCCAGCATTTT.

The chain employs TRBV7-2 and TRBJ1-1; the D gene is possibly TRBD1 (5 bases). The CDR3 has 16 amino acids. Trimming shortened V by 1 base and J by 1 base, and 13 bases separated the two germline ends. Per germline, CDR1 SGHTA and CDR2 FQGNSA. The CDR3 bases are TGTGCCAGCAGCTTAGGTAGGGAGAGGGGGAACACTGAAGCTTTCTTT. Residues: CASSLGRERGNTEAFF.

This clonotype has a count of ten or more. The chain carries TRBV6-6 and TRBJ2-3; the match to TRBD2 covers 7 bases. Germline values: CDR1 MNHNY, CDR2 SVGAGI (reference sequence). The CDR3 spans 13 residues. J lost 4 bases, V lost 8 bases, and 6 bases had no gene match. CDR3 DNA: TGTGCCAGCGTCCAGGGAGGGCCAGATACGCAGTATTTT. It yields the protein CASVQGGPDTQYF.

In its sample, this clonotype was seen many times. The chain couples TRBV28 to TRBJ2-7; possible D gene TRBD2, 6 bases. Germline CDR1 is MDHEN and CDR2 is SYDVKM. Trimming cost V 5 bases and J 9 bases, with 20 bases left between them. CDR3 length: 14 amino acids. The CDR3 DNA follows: TGTGCCAGCAGTCTTCTAGCGCCCTTTAAGGCGCAGTACTTC. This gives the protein CASSLLAPFKAQYF.

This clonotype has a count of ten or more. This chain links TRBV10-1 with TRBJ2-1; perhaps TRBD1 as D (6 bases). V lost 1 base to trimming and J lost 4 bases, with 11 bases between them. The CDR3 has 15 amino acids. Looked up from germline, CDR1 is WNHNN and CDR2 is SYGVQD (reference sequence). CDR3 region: CASSELGAKYNEQFF. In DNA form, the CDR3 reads TGCGCCAGCAGTGAGTTGGGGGCGAAGTACAATGAGCAGTTCTTC.

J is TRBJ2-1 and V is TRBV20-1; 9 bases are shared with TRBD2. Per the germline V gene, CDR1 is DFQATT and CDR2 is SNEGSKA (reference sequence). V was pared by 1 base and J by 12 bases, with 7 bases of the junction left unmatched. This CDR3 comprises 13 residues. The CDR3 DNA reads TGCAGTGCTAGAGGGGTAGCGGGAGTGCGGCAGTTCTTC. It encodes CSARGVAGVRQFF.

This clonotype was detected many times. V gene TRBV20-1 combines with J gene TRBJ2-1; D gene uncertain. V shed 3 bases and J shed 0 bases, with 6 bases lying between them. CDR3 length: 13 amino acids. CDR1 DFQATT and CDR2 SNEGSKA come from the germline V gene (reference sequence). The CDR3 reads CSASVASYNEQFF. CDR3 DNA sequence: TGCAGTGCTAGTGTGGCCTCCTACAATGAGCAGTTCTTC.

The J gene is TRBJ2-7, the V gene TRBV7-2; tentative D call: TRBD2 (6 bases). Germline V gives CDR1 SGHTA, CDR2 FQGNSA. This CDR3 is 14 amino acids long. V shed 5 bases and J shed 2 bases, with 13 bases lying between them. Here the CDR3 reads CASSPRERAYEQYF. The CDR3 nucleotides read TGTGCCAGCAGCCCCCGAGAGCGGGCCTACGAGCAGTACTTC.

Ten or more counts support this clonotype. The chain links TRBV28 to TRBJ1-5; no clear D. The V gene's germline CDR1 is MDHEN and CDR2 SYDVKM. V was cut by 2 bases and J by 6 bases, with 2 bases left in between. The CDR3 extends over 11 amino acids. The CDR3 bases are TGTGCCAGCAGTTTAGGTCAGCCCCAGCATTTT. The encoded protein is CASSLGQPQHF.

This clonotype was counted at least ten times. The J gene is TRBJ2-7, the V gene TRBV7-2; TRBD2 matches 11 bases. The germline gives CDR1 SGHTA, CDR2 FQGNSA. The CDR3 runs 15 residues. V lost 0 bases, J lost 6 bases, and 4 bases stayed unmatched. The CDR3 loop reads CASSLAASGRREQYF. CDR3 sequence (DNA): TGTGCCAGCAGCTTAGCGGCTAGCGGGAGGCGCGAGCAGTACTTC.

The CDR3 loop is CASSPWGETQYF. The CDR3 DNA follows: TGCGCCAGCAGCCCCTGGGGAGAGACCCAGTACTTC. The chain recombines TRBV4-1 with TRBJ2-5; no clear D gene. V lost 4 bases and J 4 bases, leaving 7 bases between the germline ends. Germline CDR1 is MGHRA and CDR2 is YSYEKL. This CDR3 is built from 12 residues.